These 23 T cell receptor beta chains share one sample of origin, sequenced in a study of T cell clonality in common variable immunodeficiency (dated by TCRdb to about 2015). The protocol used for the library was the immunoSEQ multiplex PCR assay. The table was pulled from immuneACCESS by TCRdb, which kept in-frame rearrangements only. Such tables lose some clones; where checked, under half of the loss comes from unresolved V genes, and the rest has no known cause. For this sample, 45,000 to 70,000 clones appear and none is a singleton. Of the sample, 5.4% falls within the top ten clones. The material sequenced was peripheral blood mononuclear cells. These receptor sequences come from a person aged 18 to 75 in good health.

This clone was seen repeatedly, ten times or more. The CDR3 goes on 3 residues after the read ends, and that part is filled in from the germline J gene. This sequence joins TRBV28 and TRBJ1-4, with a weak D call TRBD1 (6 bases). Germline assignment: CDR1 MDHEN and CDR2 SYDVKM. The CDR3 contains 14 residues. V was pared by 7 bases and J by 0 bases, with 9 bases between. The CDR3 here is CASKKGATNEKLFF. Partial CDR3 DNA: TGTGCCAGCAAGAAGGGGGCAACTAATGAAAAA.

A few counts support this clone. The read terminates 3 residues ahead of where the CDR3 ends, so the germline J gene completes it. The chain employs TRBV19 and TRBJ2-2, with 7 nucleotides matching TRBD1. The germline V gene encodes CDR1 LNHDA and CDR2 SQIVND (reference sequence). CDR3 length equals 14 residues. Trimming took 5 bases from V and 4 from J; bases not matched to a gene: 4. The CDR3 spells CASSGSGGTGELFF. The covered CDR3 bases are TGTGCCAGTAGTGGGTCAGGGGGCACCGGGGAG.

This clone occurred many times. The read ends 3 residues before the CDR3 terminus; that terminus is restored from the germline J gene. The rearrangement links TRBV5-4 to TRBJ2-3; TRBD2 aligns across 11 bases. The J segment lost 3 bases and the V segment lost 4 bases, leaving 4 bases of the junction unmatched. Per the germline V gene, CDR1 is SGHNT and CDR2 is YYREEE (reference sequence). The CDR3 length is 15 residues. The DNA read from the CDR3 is TGTGCCAGCAGCGGTAGCGGGAGGGAAACAGATACG. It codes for CASSGSGRETDT. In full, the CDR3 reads CASSGSGRETDTQYF. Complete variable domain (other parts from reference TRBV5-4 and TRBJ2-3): ETGVTQSPTHLIKTRGQQVTLRCSSQSGHNTVSWYQQALGQGPQFIFQYYREEENGRGNFPPRFSGLQFPNYSSELNVNALELDDSALYLCASSGSGRETDTQYFGPGTRLTVL.

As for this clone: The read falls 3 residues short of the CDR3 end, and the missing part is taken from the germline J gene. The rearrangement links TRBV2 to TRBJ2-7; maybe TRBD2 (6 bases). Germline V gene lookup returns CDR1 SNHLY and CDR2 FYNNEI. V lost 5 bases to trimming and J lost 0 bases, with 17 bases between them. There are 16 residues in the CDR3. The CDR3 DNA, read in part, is TGTGCCAGCAGTTGGGCGGGAACGGAGAGCTCCTACGAG. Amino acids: CASSWAGTESSYE. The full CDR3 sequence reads CASSWAGTESSYEQYF.

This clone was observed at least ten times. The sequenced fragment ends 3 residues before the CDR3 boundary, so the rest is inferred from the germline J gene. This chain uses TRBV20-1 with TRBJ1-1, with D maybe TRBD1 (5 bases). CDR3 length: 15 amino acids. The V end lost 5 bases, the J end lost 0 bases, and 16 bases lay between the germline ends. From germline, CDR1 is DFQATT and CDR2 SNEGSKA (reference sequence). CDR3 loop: CSARPRTSLNTEAFF. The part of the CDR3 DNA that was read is TGCAGTGCTCGCCCGAGGACAAGCTTGAACACTGAA.

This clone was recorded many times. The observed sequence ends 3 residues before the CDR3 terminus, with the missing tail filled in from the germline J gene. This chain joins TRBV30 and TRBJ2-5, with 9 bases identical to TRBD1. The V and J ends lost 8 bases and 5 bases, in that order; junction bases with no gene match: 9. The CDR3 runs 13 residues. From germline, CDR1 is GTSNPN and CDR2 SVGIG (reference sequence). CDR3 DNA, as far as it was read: TGTGCCCACAACAGGGGGCTGGGGGAGACC. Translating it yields CAHNRGLGET. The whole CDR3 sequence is CAHNRGLGETQYF.

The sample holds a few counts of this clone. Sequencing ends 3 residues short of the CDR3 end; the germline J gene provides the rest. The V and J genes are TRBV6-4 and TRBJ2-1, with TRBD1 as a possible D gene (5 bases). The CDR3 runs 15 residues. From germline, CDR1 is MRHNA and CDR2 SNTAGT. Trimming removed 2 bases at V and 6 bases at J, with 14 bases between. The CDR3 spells CASSDVQGRVNEQFF. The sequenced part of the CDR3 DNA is TGTGCCAGCAGTGACGTGCAGGGAAGGGTCAATGAG.

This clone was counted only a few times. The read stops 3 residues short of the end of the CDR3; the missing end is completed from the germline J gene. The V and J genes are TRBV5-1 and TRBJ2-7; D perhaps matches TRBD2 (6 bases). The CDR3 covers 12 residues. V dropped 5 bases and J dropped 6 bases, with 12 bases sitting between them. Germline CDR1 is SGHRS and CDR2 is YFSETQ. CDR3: CASRGLRGEQYF. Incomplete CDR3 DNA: TGCGCCAGCAGGGGGTTGCGGGGCGAG.

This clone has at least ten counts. CDR3 DNA, as far as it was read: TGCAGTGCCCAACAGGGGAACGAA. Translation gives CSAQQGNE. The CDR3, in full, reads CSAQQGNEAFF. The chain employs TRBV20-1 and TRBJ1-1, with 7 nucleotides matching TRBD1. Read data end 3 residues before the CDR3 end; the end is taken from the germline J gene. Germline CDR1 DFQATT, CDR2 SNEGSKA (reference sequence). CDR3 size: 11 residues.

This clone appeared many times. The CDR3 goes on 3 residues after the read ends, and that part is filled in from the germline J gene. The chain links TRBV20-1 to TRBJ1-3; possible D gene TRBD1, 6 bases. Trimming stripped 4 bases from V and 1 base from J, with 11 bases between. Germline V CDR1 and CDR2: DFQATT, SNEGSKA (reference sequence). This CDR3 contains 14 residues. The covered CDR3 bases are TGCAGTGCTACAGGGGCCCCATCTGGAAACACC. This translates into CSATGAPSGNT. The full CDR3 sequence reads CSATGAPSGNTIYF.

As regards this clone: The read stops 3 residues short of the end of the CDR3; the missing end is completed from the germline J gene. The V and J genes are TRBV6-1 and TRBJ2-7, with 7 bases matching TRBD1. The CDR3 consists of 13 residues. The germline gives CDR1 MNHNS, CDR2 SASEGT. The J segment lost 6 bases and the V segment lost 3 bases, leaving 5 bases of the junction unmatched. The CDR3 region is CASSDRQGAEQYF. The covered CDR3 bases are TGTGCCAGCAGTGACAGACAGGGTGCCGAG.

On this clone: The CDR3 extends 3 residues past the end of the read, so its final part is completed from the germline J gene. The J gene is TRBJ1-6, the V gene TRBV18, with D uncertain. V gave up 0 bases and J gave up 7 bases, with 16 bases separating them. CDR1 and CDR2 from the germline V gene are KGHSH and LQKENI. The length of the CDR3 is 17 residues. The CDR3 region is CASSPPVSVAANSPLHF. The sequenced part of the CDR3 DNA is TGTGCCAGCTCACCACCGGTTTCTGTCGCCGCGAATTCACCC.

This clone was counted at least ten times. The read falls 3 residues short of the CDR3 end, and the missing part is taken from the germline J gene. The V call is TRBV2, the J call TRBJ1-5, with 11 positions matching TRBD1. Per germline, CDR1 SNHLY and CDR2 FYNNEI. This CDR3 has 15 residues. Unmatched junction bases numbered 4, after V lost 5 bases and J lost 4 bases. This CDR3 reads CASSPGTGGNQPQHF. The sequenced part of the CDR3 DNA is TGTGCCAGCAGTCCCGGGACAGGGGGGAATCAGCCC.

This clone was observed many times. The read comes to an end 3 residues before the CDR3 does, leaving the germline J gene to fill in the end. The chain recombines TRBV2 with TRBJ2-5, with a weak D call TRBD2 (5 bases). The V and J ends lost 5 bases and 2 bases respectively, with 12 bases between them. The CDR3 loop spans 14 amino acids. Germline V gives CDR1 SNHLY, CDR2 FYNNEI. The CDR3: CASSLGVAQETQYF. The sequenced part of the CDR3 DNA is TGTGCCAGCAGTCTCGGGGTAGCGCAAGAGACC.

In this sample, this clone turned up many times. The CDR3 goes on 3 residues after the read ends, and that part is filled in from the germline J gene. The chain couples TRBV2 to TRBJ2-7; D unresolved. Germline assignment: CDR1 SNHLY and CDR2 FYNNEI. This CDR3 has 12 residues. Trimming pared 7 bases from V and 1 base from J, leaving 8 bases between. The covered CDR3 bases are TGTGCCAGCATGGGCACGTCCTACGAG. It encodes CASMGTSYE. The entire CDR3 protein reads CASMGTSYEQYF.

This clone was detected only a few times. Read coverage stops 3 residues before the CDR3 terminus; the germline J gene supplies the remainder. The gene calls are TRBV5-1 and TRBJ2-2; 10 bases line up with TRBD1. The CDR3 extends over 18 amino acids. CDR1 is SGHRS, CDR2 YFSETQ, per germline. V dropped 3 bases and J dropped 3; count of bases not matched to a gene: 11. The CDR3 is CASSSGLYGTGDTGELFF. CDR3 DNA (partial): TGCGCCAGCAGCTCAGGTCTGTATGGGACAGGGGACACCGGGGAG.

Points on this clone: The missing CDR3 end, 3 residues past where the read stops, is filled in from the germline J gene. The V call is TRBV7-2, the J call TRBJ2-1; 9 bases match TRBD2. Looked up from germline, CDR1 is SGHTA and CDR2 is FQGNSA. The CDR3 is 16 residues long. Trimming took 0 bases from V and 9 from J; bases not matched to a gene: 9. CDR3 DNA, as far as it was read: TGTGCCAGCAGCTTAGCTGTAGCGGGAGCGCTCGGTGAG. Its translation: CASSLAVAGALGE. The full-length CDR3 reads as CASSLAVAGALGEQFF.

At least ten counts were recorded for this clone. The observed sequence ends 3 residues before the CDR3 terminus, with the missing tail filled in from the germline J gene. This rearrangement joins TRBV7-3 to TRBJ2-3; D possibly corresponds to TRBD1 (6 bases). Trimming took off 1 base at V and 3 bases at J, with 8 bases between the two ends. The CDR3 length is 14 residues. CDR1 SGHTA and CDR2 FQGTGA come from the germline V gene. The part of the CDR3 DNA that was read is TGTGCCAGCAGCTTAATCGGGACAACAGATACG. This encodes CASSLIGTTDT. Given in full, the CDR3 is CASSLIGTTDTQYF.

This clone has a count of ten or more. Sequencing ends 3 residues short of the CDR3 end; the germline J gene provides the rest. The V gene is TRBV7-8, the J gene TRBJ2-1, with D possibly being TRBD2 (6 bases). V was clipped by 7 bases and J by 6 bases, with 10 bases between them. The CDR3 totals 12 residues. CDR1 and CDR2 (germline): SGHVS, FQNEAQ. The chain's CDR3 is CASTGLSNEQFF. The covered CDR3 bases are TGTGCCAGCACCGGACTAAGCAATGAG.

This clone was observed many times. The chain's CDR3 is CSALRGVGNEKLFF. CDR3 DNA (partial): TGCAGTGCTCTCAGGGGGGTCGGTAATGAAAAA. The chain uses TRBV20-1 and TRBJ1-4; TRBD1 matches 7 bases. The read stops 3 residues short of the end of the CDR3; the missing end is completed from the germline J gene. This CDR3 region has 14 residues. J was trimmed by 4 bases and V by 5 bases; bases with no gene match: 7. CDR1 is DFQATT and CDR2 is SNEGSKA in the germline V gene (reference sequence).

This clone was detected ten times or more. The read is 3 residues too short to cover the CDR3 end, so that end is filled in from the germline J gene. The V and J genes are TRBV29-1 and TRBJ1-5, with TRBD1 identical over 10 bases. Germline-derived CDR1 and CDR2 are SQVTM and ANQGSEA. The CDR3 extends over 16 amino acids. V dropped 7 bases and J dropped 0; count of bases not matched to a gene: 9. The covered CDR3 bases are TGCAGCGGCGAAGGTGGACAGGGGGATAGCAATCAGCCC. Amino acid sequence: CSGEGGQGDSNQP. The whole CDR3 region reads CSGEGGQGDSNQPQHF.

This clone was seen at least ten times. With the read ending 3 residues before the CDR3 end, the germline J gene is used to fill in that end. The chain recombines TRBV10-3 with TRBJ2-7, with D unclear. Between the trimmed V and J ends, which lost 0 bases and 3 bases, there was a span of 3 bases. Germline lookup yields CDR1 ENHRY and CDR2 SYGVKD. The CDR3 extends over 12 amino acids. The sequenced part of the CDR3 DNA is TGTGCCATCAGTGAGTCAGGCTACGAG. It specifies CAISESGYE. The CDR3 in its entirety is CAISESGYEQYF.

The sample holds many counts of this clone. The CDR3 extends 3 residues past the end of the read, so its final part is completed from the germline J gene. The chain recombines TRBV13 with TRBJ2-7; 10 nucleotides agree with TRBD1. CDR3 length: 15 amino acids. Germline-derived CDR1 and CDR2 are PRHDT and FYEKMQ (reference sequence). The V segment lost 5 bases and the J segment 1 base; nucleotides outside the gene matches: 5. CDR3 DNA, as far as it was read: TGTGCCAGCAGCGGGACAGGGGCGGCATCCTACGAG. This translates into CASSGTGAASYE. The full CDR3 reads CASSGTGAASYEQYF.